A single sample is the source of the 5 T cell receptor beta chains below, sequenced in a study of regulatory T cells in long-lasting Graves disease (dated by TCRdb to the early 2020s). The time point label for this specimen denotes: newly diagnosed GD, antithyroid drugs for less than 3 months. For both TCR sequencing and RNA sequencing, RNA was extracted from PBMCs using TRIzol. Library preparation was by multiplex PCR. For sequencing, an Illumina HiSeq 4000 was employed. TCR beta libraries were built with iRepertoire HTBI primers and Arm-PCR amplification of CDR3 regions. Clones were called with MiXCR by TCRdb after fastp trimmed the public reads at Q25, and only in-frame beta chains were retained. Rows with one shared CDR3 protein collapse into an entry with the most common genes and DNA. For this sample the table gives around 470,000 distinct CDR3 sequences, of which around 15% were detected only once. Of the sample, approximately 17% is held by the ten largest clones.

These records were also assigned to another study, of T cells in Graves' hyperthyroidism and ophthalmopathy.

This specimen was peripheral blood mononuclear cells (PBMCs), taken at new diagnosis, from a patient treated with antithyroid drugs. The receptors stem from a woman aged 45-59 years with Graves disease. Donor details come from another sample of the same person, matched by shared clones.

This clonotype was seen repeatedly, ten times or more. The genes are TRBV24-1 and TRBJ2-3; 7 bases match TRBD1. This CDR3 comprises 14 residues. V trimming: 7 bases; J trimming: 3 bases; junction bases outside the gene matches: 6. Germline CDR1 and CDR2: KGHDR and SFDVKD. For the CDR3, the DNA is TGTGCCACCAGCCCGGGACAGATAACAGATACGCAGTATTTT. It codes for CATSPGQITDTQYF.

In its sample, this clonotype was seen many times. V usage is TRBV9 and J usage is TRBJ2-5; D gene uncertain. There are 13 residues in the CDR3. Between the trimmed V and J ends, which lost 3 bases and 5 bases, there was a span of 11 bases. Germline CDR1 and CDR2: SGDLS and YYNGEE. The DNA for the CDR3 is TGTGCCAGCAGCGGACCGTTTGAGGAGACCCAGTACTTC. Encoded protein: CASSGPFEETQYF.

This clonotype was counted many times. The CDR3 region has the DNA TGTGCCAGCAGATTCCGGGACTCCGCGAACACCGGGGAGCTGTTTTTT. This sequence encodes CASRFRDSANTGELFF. This chain links TRBV12-3 or TRBV12-4 with TRBJ2-2; a weak D match, TRBD2 (6 bases). CDR3 length: 16 residues. V dropped 6 bases and J dropped 0 bases, with 14 bases sitting between them.

This clonotype was picked up many times. The rearrangement uses TRBV2 and TRBJ2-3, with D possibly matching TRBD2 (5 bases). V lost 2 bases and J lost 1, with 7 bases in between. The CDR3 covers 14 residues. Germline V gene lookup returns CDR1 SNHLY and CDR2 FYNNEI. CDR3 in amino acids: CASSELARTDTQYF. CDR3 sequence (DNA): TGTGCCAGCAGTGAACTAGCACGCACAGATACGCAGTATTTT.

This rearrangement joins TRBV2 to TRBJ2-3; the match to TRBD2 covers 11 bases. Germline CDR1 reads SNHLY; CDR2 reads FYNNEI. The CDR3 is made up of 19 amino acids. V lost 11 bases to trimming and J lost 1 base; unmatched junction nucleotides: 20. This CDR3 reads CASAGRTVAGGGRTDTQYF. The CDR3 DNA is TGTGCCTCTGCCGGGCGGACGGTAGCGGGGGGGGGGCGCACAGATACGCAGTATTTT.